The 23 T cell receptor beta chains below were found in one sample sequenced in a study of cytomegalovirus exposure and HLA in healthy donors. The repertoire was sequenced with immunoSEQ multiplex PCR; TCRdb's copy has only in-frame clones and lacks some. This table has approximately 54,000 clones, around 90% appearing once. The sample consisted of PBMCs. These receptors all come from a woman under 30 in good health and CMV-seropositive.

The chain combines TRBV5-1 with TRBJ2-1; 7 nucleotides line up with TRBD1. With 5 bases clipped from V and 6 bases from J, the junction kept 8 bases outside the gene matches. The length of the CDR3 is 14 residues. The V gene's germline CDR1 is SGHRS and CDR2 YFSETQ. CDR3 amino acids: CASRMEQGINEQFF. The CDR3 DNA reads TGCGCCAGCAGAATGGAACAGGGGATCAATGAGCAGTTCTTC.

The chain recombines TRBV7-9 with TRBJ1-4; no reliable D call. The V end was cut by 5 bases, the J end by 3 bases, with 19 bases between. The CDR3 runs 17 residues. The germline CDR1 and CDR2 sequences are SEHNR and FQNEAQ (reference sequence). CDR3 in DNA: TGTGCCAGCAGCAGAATACCGCTGACAAGAGCTAATGAAAAACTGTTTTTT. Protein: CASSRIPLTRANEKLFF.

V is TRBV18 and J is TRBJ1-1; TRBD1 is a possible D gene (6 bases). Germline CDR1 and CDR2: KGHSH and LQKENI. V lost 3 bases, J lost 7 bases, and 9 bases lay in between. The CDR3 length is 12 residues. CDR3 sequence (DNA): TGTGCCAGCTCACCCGGACAGTATGAAGCTTTCTTT. This gives the protein CASSPGQYEAFF.

This chain links TRBV7-6 with TRBJ2-5, with D maybe TRBD1 (6 bases). Trimming took 0 bases from V and 2 from J, leaving 16 bases between them. Per germline, CDR1 SGHVS and CDR2 FNYEAQ. CDR3 length: 17 amino acids. CDR3 DNA sequence: TGTGCCAGCAGCTTAGCTGTAGGGGGAGCCGTTCAAGAGACCCAGTACTTC. Residues: CASSLAVGGAVQETQYF.

V is TRBV5-6 and J is TRBJ1-5, with TRBD1 matching over 7 bases. The germline gives CDR1 SGHDT, CDR2 YYEEEE. J lost 4 bases, V lost 0 bases, and 4 bases had no gene match. CDR3 length: 15 residues. CDR3 coding DNA: TGTGCCAGCAGCTTGGCCGGGACAGATAATCAGCCCCAGCATTTT. Amino acid sequence: CASSLAGTDNQPQHF.

This clone was seen once. The rearrangement links TRBV18 to TRBJ1-3, with D unclear. CDR1 is KGHSH and CDR2 is LQKENI in the germline V gene. CDR3 length: 10 residues. V lost 7 bases and J 5 bases, leaving 3 bases between the germline ends. The CDR3 loop is CASCRNTIYF. CDR3 DNA: TGTGCCAGCTGTAGAAACACCATATATTTT.

J is TRBJ2-5 and V is TRBV5-1; TRBD2 is a possible D gene (7 bases). The CDR3 contains 15 residues. The germline V gene has CDR1 SGHRS and CDR2 YFSETQ. Trimming removed 4 bases at V and 2 bases at J, with 15 bases between. The CDR3 region is CASSTLQGGQETQYF. As DNA, the CDR3 is TGCGCCAGCAGCACACTACAGGGAGGGCAAGAGACCCAGTACTTC.

CDR3 residues: CASRDGRTNYGYTF. The CDR3 nucleotides read TGTGCCAGTAGAGACGGGAGGACTAACTATGGCTACACCTTC. The rearrangement joins TRBV19 to TRBJ1-2, with D hard to call. The CDR3 extends over 14 amino acids. With 6 bases removed from V and 0 bases from J, the gap between germline ends came to 11 bases. From germline, CDR1 is LNHDA and CDR2 SQIVND (reference sequence).

For the CDR3, the DNA is TGTGCCTGGAGTTCTCCCGGGACACAACAAAATTCACCCCTCCACTTT. Amino acids: CAWSSPGTQQNSPLHF. The rearrangement links TRBV30 to TRBJ1-6; tentative D call: TRBD1 (6 bases). V shed 2 bases and J shed 7 bases, with 18 bases lying between them. CDR1 and CDR2 from the germline V gene are GTSNPN and SVGIG (reference sequence). This CDR3 contains 16 residues. The whole variable domain, filled in from reference TRBV30 and TRBJ1-6, reads SQTIHQWPATLVQPVGSPLSLECTVEGTSNPNLYWYRQAAGRGLQLLFYSVGIGQISSEVPQNLSASRPQDRQFILSSKKLLLSDSGFYLCAWSSPGTQQNSPLHFGNGTRLTVT.

This chain connects TRBV4-3 to TRBJ2-2; D perhaps matches TRBD1 (6 bases). Trimming removed 2 bases from V and 2 bases from J, with 15 bases in between. The V gene's germline CDR1 is LGHNA and CDR2 YSLEER. The CDR3 contains 17 residues. The chain's CDR3 is CASSQSGRGRNTGELFF. The CDR3 DNA follows: TGCGCCAGCAGCCAATCCGGCAGGGGACGTAACACCGGGGAGCTGTTTTTT.

V usage is TRBV7-9 and J usage is TRBJ2-7, with 7 bases aligning to TRBD1. The CDR3 extends over 14 amino acids. With 5 bases clipped from V and 1 base from J, the junction kept 5 bases outside the gene matches. The germline CDR1 and CDR2 sequences are SEHNR and FQNEAQ (reference sequence). For the CDR3, the DNA is TGTGCCAGCAGCCCCCAGGACAGGTCCTACGAGCAGTACTTC. Translated: CASSPQDRSYEQYF.

V usage is TRBV11-2 and J usage is TRBJ1-3; perhaps TRBD1 as D (6 bases). Germline CDR1 is SGHAT and CDR2 is FQNNGV. The germline V and J ends were trimmed by 0 bases and 3 bases, with 9 bases remaining between them. The CDR3 loop spans 15 amino acids. The CDR3 region is CASSLEQGYGNTIYF. CDR3 DNA sequence: TGTGCCAGCAGCTTAGAGCAGGGGTATGGAAACACCATATATTTT.

The chain carries TRBV28 and TRBJ1-5; D is possibly TRBD1 (5 bases). From germline, CDR1 is MDHEN and CDR2 SYDVKM. With 6 bases removed from V and 5 bases from J, the gap between germline ends came to 20 bases. The CDR3 runs 16 residues. CDR3 amino acids: CASSPTGTGEYQPQHF. The CDR3 DNA is TGTGCCAGCAGCCCAACCGGGACGGGGGAATATCAGCCCCAGCATTTT.

This clone showed up just once. The V gene is TRBV27, the J gene TRBJ2-3; 9 bases align to TRBD2. Germline CDR1 and CDR2: MNHEY and SMNVEV (reference sequence). With 3 bases clipped from V and 5 bases from J, the junction kept 6 bases outside the gene matches. This CDR3 has 15 amino acids. This CDR3 reads CASSFQRGDLDTQYF. CDR3 nucleotide sequence: TGTGCCAGCAGTTTTCAGCGGGGGGATTTAGATACGCAGTATTTT.

The J gene is TRBJ1-5, the V gene TRBV28; D unclear. The CDR3 has 13 residues. Germline V gene sequence: CDR1 MDHEN, CDR2 SYDVKM. V lost 10 bases to trimming and J lost 2 bases, with 12 bases between them. The CDR3 nucleotides read TGTGCCACCTCCCCCGGTCGCAATCAGCCCCAGCATTTT. Translating it yields CATSPGRNQPQHF.

The chain links TRBV6-1 to TRBJ2-2; D remains unclear. The germline V gene has CDR1 MNHNS and CDR2 SASEGT. V lost 9 bases and J 4 bases, leaving 9 bases between the germline ends. This CDR3 spans 12 amino acids. This chain's CDR3 is CASSFPTGELFF. CDR3 DNA: TGTGCCAGTTCCTTCCCCACCGGGGAGCTGTTTTTT.

This sequence joins TRBV2 and TRBJ2-3; 7 bases are a match to TRBD2. This CDR3 region has 16 residues. CDR1 is SNHLY and CDR2 is FYNNEI in the germline V gene. V gave up 5 bases and J gave up 2 bases; unmatched junction bases: 10. CDR3 residues: CASSPMGGRITDTQYF. CDR3 sequence (DNA): TGTGCCAGCAGTCCTATGGGAGGGCGAATCACAGATACGCAGTATTTT.

The rearrangement joins TRBV5-4 to TRBJ1-6; D uncertain. Between the trimmed V and J ends, which lost 2 bases and 6 bases, there was a span of 6 bases. Germline-derived CDR1 and CDR2 are SGHNT and YYREEE (reference sequence). The CDR3 consists of 13 residues. The CDR3 DNA sequence: TGTGCCAGCAGCTTACGGGTTAATTCACCCCTCCACTTT. Protein product: CASSLRVNSPLHF.

This chain links TRBV6-1 with TRBJ1-1; D not resolved. Per germline, CDR1 MNHNS and CDR2 SASEGT. V was shortened by 3 bases and J by 2 bases, with 13 bases between the two germline ends. CDR3 length: 15 residues. CDR3 region: CASSDRGSGNTEAFF. The CDR3 bases are TGTGCCAGCAGTGATCGGGGTTCGGGTAACACTGAAGCTTTCTTT.

The chain couples TRBV7-6 to TRBJ1-4; D gene unclear. Deletions cut 3 bases from V and 0 bases from J, with 8 bases between. This CDR3 region has 15 residues. Germline V CDR1 and CDR2: SGHVS, FNYEAQ. CDR3 loop: CASSFNFATNEKLFF. CDR3 nucleotide sequence: TGTGCCAGCAGCTTTAACTTTGCAACTAATGAAAAACTGTTTTTT.

The chain combines TRBV7-9 with TRBJ2-2; 9 bases align to TRBD2. Germline CDR1 is SEHNR and CDR2 is FQNEAQ (reference sequence). The ends lost 3 bases at V and 7 bases at J; junction bases unmatched: 9. This CDR3 comprises 16 residues. In nucleotides, the CDR3 is TGTGCCAGCAGCTTGTCGGCGGGGGGGACGGTCGGGGAGCTGTTTTTT. Translated, it gives CASSLSAGGTVGELFF.

This chain joins TRBV10-3 and TRBJ2-5; 7 bases are shared with TRBD2. Germline CDR1 is ENHRY and CDR2 is SYGVKD. Trimming removed 7 bases from V and 2 bases from J; junction bases left unmatched: 4. The length of the CDR3 is 13 residues. The CDR3 DNA follows: TGTGCCATCAACGCGGGGGAACAAGAGACCCAGTACTTC. Translation gives CAINAGEQETQYF.

The chain employs TRBV7-8 and TRBJ1-1; 9 bases map to TRBD1. Per the germline V gene, CDR1 is SGHVS and CDR2 is FQNEAQ. The CDR3 extends over 16 amino acids. J was trimmed by 1 base and V by 3 bases; bases with no gene match: 6. CDR3 sequence: CASSFPQGAGNTEAFF. CDR3 DNA sequence: TGTGCCAGCAGCTTCCCACAGGGGGCGGGGAACACTGAAGCTTTCTTT.